This is a list of T cell receptor beta chains from one sample in a study of CD8+ T cells in alopecia areata. TCRdb's copy holds only in-frame clones and misses some; the assay was immunoSEQ multiplex PCR. There are 140,000 or so clones in the sample; 45% to 60% occur only once, and more than 0.95% lies in the top ten. Sequences were derived from CD4+ T cells sorted from blood, sampled at week 0. Every receptor here comes from a human donor with alopecia areata. CDR3s include the opening cysteine and the closing phenylalanine or tryptophan. Each record gives: clone size, D gene, V gene, J gene, CDR3 protein, CDR3 DNA. D genes are given only for firm matches. The listing skips clone size in some rows; elsewhere it reads once, few, many or a size class.

.,.,TRBV30,TRBJ1-2,CAWSVTVNYGYTF,TGTGCCTGGAGTGTGACAGTCAACTATGGCTACACCTTC
.,TRBD1,TRBV2,TRBJ1-5,CASSETGKNQPQHF,TGTGCCAGCAGTGAGACAGGGAAAAATCAGCCCCAGCATTTT
few,.,TRBV30,TRBJ2-7,CAWSAGFNEQYF,TGTGCCTGGAGCGCGGGGTTCAACGAGCAGTACTTC
.,TRBD1,TRBV2,TRBJ2-3,CASRTGGDTQYF,TGTGCCAGCAGAACAGGGGGAGATACGCAGTATTTT
.,TRBD1,TRBV30,TRBJ1-4,CAWSVGDRDVVRLFF,TGTGCCTGGAGTGTTGGGGACAGGGACGTAGTTCGGCTGTTTTTT
.,TRBD2,TRBV30,TRBJ2-7,CAWSPLAGVVYEQYF,TGTGCCTGGAGCCCACTAGCGGGAGTTGTCTACGAGCAGTACTTC
.,.,TRBV4-1,TRBJ1-2,CASSQVGQDYGYTF,TGCGCCAGCAGCCAAGTGGGACAAGACTATGGCTACACCTTC
.,.,TRBV2,TRBJ2-5,CATRTLQGGETQYF,TGTGCCACCCGAACGCTACAGGGAGGCGAGACCCAGTACTTC
few,.,TRBV5-6,TRBJ2-6,CASSLRTPGANVLTF,TGTGCCAGCAGCTTACGGACTCCTGGGGCCAACGTCCTGACTTTC
.,.,TRBV29-1,TRBJ1-5,CSVRSANQPQHF,TGCAGCGTCCGATCGGCGAATCAGCCCCAGCATTTT
once,TRBD1,TRBV30,TRBJ1-5,CAWSVRSGGTNQPQHF,TGTGCCTGGAGTGTACGGTCAGGGGGCACCAATCAGCCCCAGCATTTT
many,.,TRBV5-6,TRBJ1-1,CASSSGGRNTEAFF,TGTGCCAGCAGCTCTGGCGGCCGGAACACTGAAGCTTTCTTT
.,.,TRBV29-1,TRBJ2-1,CSVLETTYNEQFF,TGCAGCGTTCTAGAGACAACCTACAATGAGCAGTTCTTC
few,.,TRBV25-1,TRBJ1-2,CASSDSTAYYYGYTF,TGTGCCAGCAGTGATAGTACAGCCTACTACTATGGCTACACCTTC
.,.,TRBV7-9,TRBJ2-5,CASSLGVDFQETQYF,TGTGCCAGCAGCTTAGGCGTCGATTTCCAAGAGACCCAGTACTTC
.,.,TRBV30,TRBJ2-3,CAWSVQGSDTQYF,TGTGCCTGGAGTGTACAAGGGTCCGATACGCAGTATTTT
.,.,TRBV6-5,TRBJ2-1,CATTRRNEQFF,TGTGCCACCACCCGGAGGAATGAGCAGTTCTTC
.,.,TRBV30,TRBJ1-1,CAWSKQLNTEAFF,TGTGCCTGGAGTAAACAGTTGAACACTGAAGCTTTCTTT
.,TRBD1,TRBV19,TRBJ2-2,CASREGGSGTGELFF,TGTGCCAGTAGGGAAGGGGGCTCGGGCACCGGGGAGCTGTTTTTT
.,.,TRBV30,TRBJ2-1,CAWSQGRYNEQFF,TGTGCCTGGAGTCAGGGGAGGTACAATGAGCAGTTCTTC
few,.,TRBV30,TRBJ2-7,CAWSGALLDEQYF,TGTGCCTGGAGTGGGGCCCTGCTAGACGAGCAGTACTTC
.,TRBD2,TRBV2,TRBJ2-5,CASKRGRAPETQYF,TGTGCCAGCAAGCGCGGGAGGGCCCCAGAGACCCAGTACTTC
.,.,TRBV18,TRBJ2-2,CASSFQNTGELFF,TGTGCCAGCTCCTTCCAAAACACCGGGGAGCTGTTTTTT
.,.,TRBV25-1,TRBJ1-1,CASRESTEAFF,TGTGCCAGCCGGGAGAGCACTGAAGCTTTCTTT
.,.,TRBV29-1,TRBJ1-5,CSVADGTQQPQHF,TGCAGCGTTGCGGACGGGACACAGCAGCCCCAGCATTTT
.,.,TRBV30,TRBJ1-1,CAARSGITEAFF,TGTGCCGCCCGATCGGGGATCACTGAAGCTTTCTTT
.,TRBD1,TRBV28,TRBJ2-7,CASSLRQGPKQYF,TGTGCCAGCAGTTTAAGACAGGGCCCGAAGCAGTACTTC
few,.,TRBV6-1,TRBJ1-5,CASSDSSVNQPQHF,TGTGCCAGCAGTGACAGCTCGGTCAATCAGCCCCAGCATTTT
.,.,TRBV30,TRBJ1-1,CAWSEQVNTEAFF,TGTGCCTGGAGTGAACAAGTGAACACTGAAGCTTTCTTT
once,TRBD2,TRBV9,TRBJ2-2,CASSVVERENPGELFF,TGTGCCAGCAGCGTAGTAGAGCGGGAGAATCCCGGGGAGCTGTTTTTT
.,.,TRBV10-3,TRBJ2-1,CAINSGRGLNEQFF,TGTGCCATCAATTCGGGCAGGGGTTTAAATGAGCAGTTCTTC
.,.,TRBV29-1,TRBJ2-2,CSGSRTGELFF,TGCAGCGGATCGAGGACCGGGGAGCTGTTTTTT
.,.,TRBV11-2,TRBJ2-3,CASSLIRGNTDTQYF,TGTGCCAGCAGCTTAATCCGGGGAAACACAGATACGCAGTATTTT
few,.,TRBV28,TRBJ2-5,CASSLADRETQYF,TGTGCCAGCAGTTTAGCGGACAGAGAGACCCAGTACTTC
.,.,TRBV11-2,TRBJ2-5,CASSFRRGGETQYF,TGTGCCAGCAGTTTTCGGAGAGGGGGAGAGACCCAGTACTTC
.,TRBD1,TRBV30,TRBJ1-1,CAWKTGDREAFF,TGTGCCTGGAAAACAGGGGACCGTGAAGCTTTCTTT
few,.,TRBV7-2,TRBJ2-7,CASSTQYYEQYF,TGTGCCAGCAGCACCCAGTACTACGAGCAGTACTTC